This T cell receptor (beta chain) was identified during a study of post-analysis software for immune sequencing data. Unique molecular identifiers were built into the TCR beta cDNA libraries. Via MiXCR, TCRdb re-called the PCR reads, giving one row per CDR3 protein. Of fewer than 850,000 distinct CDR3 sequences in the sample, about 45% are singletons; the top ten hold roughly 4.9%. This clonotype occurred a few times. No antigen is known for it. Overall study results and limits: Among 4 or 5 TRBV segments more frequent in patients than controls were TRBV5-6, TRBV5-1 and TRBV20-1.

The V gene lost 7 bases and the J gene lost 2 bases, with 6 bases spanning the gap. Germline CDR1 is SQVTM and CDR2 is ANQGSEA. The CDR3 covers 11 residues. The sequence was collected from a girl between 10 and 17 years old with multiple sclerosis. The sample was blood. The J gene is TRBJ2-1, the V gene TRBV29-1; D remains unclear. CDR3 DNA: TGCAGCGCGACCACCTACAATGAGCAGTTCTTC. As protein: CSATTYNEQFF.